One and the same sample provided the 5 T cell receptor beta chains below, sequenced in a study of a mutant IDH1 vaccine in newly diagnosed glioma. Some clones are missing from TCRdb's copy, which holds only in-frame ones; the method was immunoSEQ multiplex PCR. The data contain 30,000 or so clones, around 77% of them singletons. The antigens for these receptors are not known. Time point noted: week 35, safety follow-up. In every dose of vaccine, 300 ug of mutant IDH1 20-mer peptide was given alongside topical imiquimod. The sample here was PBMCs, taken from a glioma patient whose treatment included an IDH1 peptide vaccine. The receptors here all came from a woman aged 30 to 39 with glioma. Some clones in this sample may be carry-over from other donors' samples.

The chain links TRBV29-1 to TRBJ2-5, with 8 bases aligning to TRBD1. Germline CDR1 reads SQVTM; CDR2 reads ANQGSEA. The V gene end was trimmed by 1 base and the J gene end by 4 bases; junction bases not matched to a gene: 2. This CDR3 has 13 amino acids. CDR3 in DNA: TGCAGCGTTGAAGTCAGGGGGCGAGAGACCCAGTACTTC. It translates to CSVEVRGRETQYF.

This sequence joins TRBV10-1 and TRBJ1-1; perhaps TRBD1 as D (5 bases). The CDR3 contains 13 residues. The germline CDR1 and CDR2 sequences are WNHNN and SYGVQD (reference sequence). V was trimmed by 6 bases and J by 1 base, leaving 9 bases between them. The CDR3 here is CASSGHWNTEAFF. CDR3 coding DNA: TGCGCCAGCAGCGGACATTGGAACACTGAAGCTTTCTTT.

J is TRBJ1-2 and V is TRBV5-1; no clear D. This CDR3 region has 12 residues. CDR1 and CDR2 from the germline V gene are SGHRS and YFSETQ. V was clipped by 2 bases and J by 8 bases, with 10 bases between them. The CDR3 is CASSFEPSGYTF. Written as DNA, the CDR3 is TGCGCCAGCAGCTTCGAGCCGTCAGGCTACACCTTC.

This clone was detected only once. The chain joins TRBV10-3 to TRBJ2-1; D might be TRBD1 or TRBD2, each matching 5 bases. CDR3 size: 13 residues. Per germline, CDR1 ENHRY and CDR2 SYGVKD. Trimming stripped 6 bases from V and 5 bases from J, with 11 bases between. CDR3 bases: TGTGCCATCAGGCTGGGACCTAACAATGAGCAGTTCTTC. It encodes CAIRLGPNNEQFF.

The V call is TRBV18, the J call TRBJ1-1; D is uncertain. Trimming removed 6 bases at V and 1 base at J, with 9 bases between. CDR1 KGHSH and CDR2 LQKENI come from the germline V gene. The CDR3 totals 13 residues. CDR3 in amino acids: CASSPAANTEAFF. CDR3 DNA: TGTGCCAGCTCTCCTGCCGCGAACACTGAAGCTTTCTTT. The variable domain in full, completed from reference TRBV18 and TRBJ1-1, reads NAGVMQNPRHLVRRRGQEARLRCSPMKGHSHVYWYRQLPEEGLKFMVYLQKENIIDESGMPKERFSAEFPKEGPSILRIQQVVRGDSAAYFCASSPAANTEAFFGQGTRLTVV.